The 26 T cell receptor beta chains given below trace back to one sample, sequenced in a study of blood T cell repertoires in COVID-19 (dated by TCRdb to the early 2020s). Library prep was done by the immunoSEQ multiplex PCR assay. TCRdb stores this immuneACCESS table with in-frame sequences only. Part of the clones is absent; in the studies checked, under half of the shortfall reflects unresolved V genes, and no reason is known for the rest. The sample data list around 150,000 clones, and approximately 81% of these were observed just once. 8% to 9.5% of the sample is held by the ten biggest clonotypes. The specimen sequenced was peripheral blood. These TCRs come from a woman aged 55-69 years with active or convalescent COVID-19.

V usage is TRBV10-3 and J usage is TRBJ2-3; 15 nucleotides agree with TRBD2. The CDR3 is 17 amino acids. The germline gives CDR1 ENHRY, CDR2 SYGVKD. V dropped 2 bases and J dropped 2; count of bases not matched to a gene: 2. In nucleotides, the CDR3 is TGTGCCATCAGTGAGGGACTAGCGGGGGGGGTCACAGATACGCAGTATTTT. This encodes CAISEGLAGGVTDTQYF.

This chain links TRBV5-5 with TRBJ2-3; 7 positions agree with TRBD1. Germline CDR1 SGHKS, CDR2 YYEKEE (reference sequence). V lost 5 bases, J lost 3 bases, and 12 bases stayed unmatched. This CDR3 has 16 residues. In nucleotides, the CDR3 is TGTGCCAGCAGTTTTGGGGGACAGTTAGTAACAGATACGCAGTATTTT. Translation: CASSFGGQLVTDTQYF.

The rearrangement joins TRBV27 to TRBJ1-2, with D possibly matching TRBD1 (5 bases). The CDR3 consists of 16 residues. Germline CDR1 reads MNHEY; CDR2 reads SMNVEV (reference sequence). V gave up 5 bases and J gave up 4 bases, with 20 bases separating them. CDR3 coding DNA: TGTGCCAGCAGTCCCTCAATAGGGGCGTTGAGCTATGGCTACACCTTC. Translating it yields CASSPSIGALSYGYTF.

The chain employs TRBV6-5 and TRBJ1-3; D may be TRBD1 (6 bases). The germline V gene has CDR1 MNHEY and CDR2 SVGAGI. The CDR3 covers 15 residues. The V end lost 6 bases, the J end lost 3 bases, and 15 bases lay between the germline ends. The CDR3 protein is CASSRDTADGNTIYF. DNA of the CDR3: TGTGCCAGCAGCCGGGACACCGCCGATGGAAACACCATATATTTT.

Concerning this clone itself: At the DNA level, this CDR3 is encoded by other sequences in the same sample as well. Here the CDR3 DNA reads TGTGCCAGCAGCTTAGGACAGCTGAACACTGAAGCTTTCTTT. Translated: CASSLGQLNTEAFF. The V and J genes are TRBV11-2 and TRBJ1-1, with a tentative D call TRBD1 (5 bases). Germline values: CDR1 SGHAT, CDR2 FQNNGV. Trimming took 1 base from V and 0 from J, leaving 6 bases between them. The CDR3 is 14 amino acids.

This clone has a handful of counts. The gene calls are TRBV20-1 and TRBJ2-5, with a possible D match to TRBD2 (5 bases). Germline V CDR1 and CDR2: DFQATT, SNEGSKA (reference sequence). This CDR3 comprises 11 residues. The V gene lost 5 bases and the J gene lost 4 bases, with 8 bases spanning the gap. The CDR3 DNA follows: TGCAGTGCTCTTGGAGGAGAGACCCAGTACTTC. Its protein is CSALGGETQYF.

V usage is TRBV18 and J usage is TRBJ2-1; 8 bases fit TRBD1. The CDR3 has 15 residues. Losses at the gene ends were 5 bases for V and 5 bases for J; bases not matched to a gene: 8. The germline CDR1 and CDR2 sequences are KGHSH and LQKENI. CDR3 sequence: CASSSRDRTNNEQFF. Here the CDR3 DNA reads TGTGCCAGCTCATCCCGGGACAGGACAAACAATGAGCAGTTCTTC.

The chain has TRBV10-3 and TRBJ2-1, with TRBD1 identical over 9 bases. The length of the CDR3 is 15 residues. Germline-derived CDR1 and CDR2 are ENHRY and SYGVKD. The V and J ends lost 4 bases and 3 bases, in that order; junction bases with no gene match: 4. The CDR3 reads CAISGGTGLYNEQFF. CDR3 sequence (DNA): TGTGCCATCAGTGGGGGGACAGGGCTCTACAATGAGCAGTTCTTC.

This clone was recorded a few times. The chain couples TRBV19 to TRBJ1-1, with D possibly being TRBD1 (5 bases). Germline loops: CDR1 LNHDA, CDR2 SQIVND (reference sequence). The CDR3 is 13 amino acids. V lost 5 bases to trimming and J lost 5 bases, with 12 bases between them. The CDR3 sequence: CASSAGGGTEAFF. In DNA form, the CDR3 reads TGTGCCAGTAGTGCGGGGGGAGGGACTGAAGCTTTCTTT.

A few counts support this clone. The chain couples TRBV3-1 (or the pseudogene TRBV3-2) to TRBJ1-1, with D maybe TRBD1 (6 bases). Trimming stripped 0 bases from V and 4 bases from J, with 15 bases between. This CDR3 comprises 16 residues. CDR1 and CDR2 (germline): LGHDT, YNNKEL (reference sequence). The chain's CDR3 is CASSQENEAGATEAFF. As DNA, the CDR3 is TGTGCCAGCAGCCAAGAGAATGAGGCAGGGGCCACTGAAGCTTTCTTT.

The V and J genes are TRBV5-6 and TRBJ1-6, with TRBD1 matching 7 bases. Germline trimming cut 7 bases from V and 8 bases from J; bases unmatched to any gene: 6. Looked up from germline, CDR1 is SGHDT and CDR2 is YYEEEE. The CDR3 spans 13 residues. In DNA form, the CDR3 reads TGTGCCAGCGGTCGGGGACAGTATTCACCCCTCCACTTT. Protein: CASGRGQYSPLHF.

The chain links TRBV7-9 to TRBJ1-4, with TRBD1 matching 7 bases. The CDR3 runs to 12 residues. With 5 bases clipped from V and 8 bases from J, the junction kept 2 bases outside the gene matches. Germline V gene data show CDR1 as SEHNR and CDR2 as FQNEAQ (reference sequence). CDR3 coding DNA: TGTGCCAGCAGCCAGACAGGGGAAAAACTGTTTTTT. Encoded protein: CASSQTGEKLFF. Together with reference TRBV7-9 and TRBJ1-4, the CDR3 gives the full variable domain: DTGVSQNPRHKITKRGQNVTFRCDPISEHNRLYWYRQTLGQGPEFLTYFQNEAQLEKSRLLSDRFSAERPKGSFSTLEIQRTEQGDSAMYLCASSQTGEKLFFGSGTQLSVL.

V usage is TRBV7-6 and J usage is TRBJ1-1; 9 positions match TRBD1. Germline CDR1 and CDR2: SGHVS and FNYEAQ. J was trimmed by 1 base and V by 4 bases; bases with no gene match: 4. The CDR3 spans 15 residues. The CDR3 reads CASSSLTGGNTEAFF. In DNA, the CDR3 is TGTGCCAGCAGCTCATTGACAGGGGGGAACACTGAAGCTTTCTTT.

This chain uses TRBV5-4 with TRBJ2-2; D remains unclear. The CDR3 is made up of 14 amino acids. Germline V lookup: CDR1 SGHNT, CDR2 YYREEE (reference sequence). With 3 bases removed from V and 0 bases from J, the gap between germline ends came to 6 bases. CDR3 region: CASSWATNTGELFF. CDR3 nucleotides: TGTGCCAGCAGCTGGGCCACGAACACCGGGGAGCTGTTTTTT.

This rearrangement joins TRBV5-1 to TRBJ1-1; the D is unclear. Trimming removed 2 bases from V and 1 base from J, with 6 bases in between. The CDR3 is made up of 13 amino acids. CDR1 SGHRS and CDR2 YFSETQ come from the germline V gene. The CDR3 is CASSFQENTEAFF. DNA for the CDR3: TGCGCCAGCAGCTTTCAGGAGAACACTGAAGCTTTCTTT.

The genes are TRBV6-5 and TRBJ1-2; D is possibly TRBD1 (5 bases). V dropped 5 bases and J dropped 4 bases, with 17 bases sitting between them. The germline V gene encodes CDR1 MNHEY and CDR2 SVGAGI. The CDR3 contains 15 residues. Written as DNA, the CDR3 is TGTGCCAGCAGTACCCTGGGGCCTTTGTTCTATGGCTACACCTTC. Translation: CASSTLGPLFYGYTF.

The chain links TRBV28 to TRBJ2-2, with D possibly matching TRBD1 (5 bases). Trimming left V 4 bases short and J 5 bases short, with 20 bases between. Germline lookup yields CDR1 MDHEN and CDR2 SYDVKM. The CDR3 consists of 17 residues. This CDR3 reads CASSSFTLGHLTGELFF. The CDR3 DNA follows: TGTGCCAGCAGTTCCTTCACCCTTGGACACCTTACCGGGGAGCTGTTTTTT.

This clone was counted between two and nine times. V gene TRBV5-1 combines with J gene TRBJ2-2; possibly TRBD2 for D (6 bases). CDR1 is SGHRS, CDR2 YFSETQ, per germline. This CDR3 is 17 amino acids long. Deletions cut 0 bases from V and 4 bases from J, with 16 bases between. CDR3 sequence reads: CASSLGVTRNPTGELFF. The CDR3 region has the DNA TGCGCCAGCAGCTTGGGGGTGACTAGGAACCCCACCGGGGAGCTGTTTTTT.

The chain has TRBV5-4 and TRBJ2-3; 8 bases agree with TRBD1. V trimming: 4 bases; J trimming: 1 base; junction bases outside the gene matches: 5. Germline V lookup: CDR1 SGHNT, CDR2 YYREEE (reference sequence). This CDR3 is built from 15 residues. The CDR3 reads CASSRTGMGTDTQYF. The CDR3, as DNA: TGTGCCAGCAGCCGGACAGGGATGGGCACAGATACGCAGTATTTT.

This clone is a singleton in its sample. V gene TRBV9 combines with J gene TRBJ1-3; tentatively, D is TRBD1 (5 bases). The V gene's germline CDR1 is SGDLS and CDR2 YYNGEE. There are 13 residues in the CDR3. V lost 5 bases, J lost 1 base, and 7 bases lay in between. The CDR3 sequence is CASSPGSGNTIYF. The CDR3 DNA sequence: TGTGCCAGCAGTCCAGGGTCTGGAAACACCATATATTTT.

This clone was seen only once. The chain recombines TRBV28 with TRBJ1-2, with D perhaps matching TRBD1 (5 bases). The CDR3 totals 14 residues. CDR1 is MDHEN and CDR2 is SYDVKM in the germline V gene. Trimming removed 3 bases at V and 10 bases at J, with 18 bases between. The CDR3 protein is CASSLGGNLDPYTF. CDR3 coding DNA: TGTGCCAGCAGTTTGGGGGGAAACCTCGACCCCTACACCTTC.

This rearrangement joins TRBV3-1 (or the pseudogene TRBV3-2) to TRBJ1-1, with D perhaps TRBD1 (5 bases). Per the germline V gene, CDR1 is LGHDT and CDR2 is YNNKEL (reference sequence). The V end was cut by 1 base, the J end by 4 bases, with 19 bases between. The CDR3 extends over 17 amino acids. CDR3 sequence reads: CASSQVYSSSGGTEAFF. CDR3 nucleotides: TGTGCCAGCAGCCAAGTATACTCGAGTTCGGGGGGCACTGAAGCTTTCTTT.

The gene calls are TRBV27 and TRBJ1-5; D call uncertain. Trimming removed 5 bases from V and 2 bases from J, with 13 bases in between. The CDR3 covers 15 residues. Germline V gene sequence: CDR1 MNHEY, CDR2 SMNVEV (reference sequence). The DNA for the CDR3 is TGTGCCAGCAGTCCCCGCCGCCGGGGCAATCAGCCCCAGCATTTT. Protein: CASSPRRRGNQPQHF.

This chain connects TRBV12-3 or TRBV12-4 to TRBJ2-7; D is undetermined. Between the trimmed V and J ends, which lost 2 bases and 4 bases, there was a span of 9 bases. The CDR3 has 13 amino acids. Here the CDR3 reads CASSLIPGYEQYF. CDR3 bases: TGTGCCAGCAGTTTAATTCCGGGTTACGAGCAGTACTTC.

The chain joins TRBV6-5 to TRBJ2-2, with D hard to call. This CDR3 spans 15 amino acids. CDR1 is MNHEY, CDR2 SVGAGI, per germline. Trimming removed 7 bases at V and 3 bases at J, with 15 bases between. The CDR3 coding sequence is TGTGCCAGCAACCCCCTCGGTAGAGACACCGGGGAGCTGTTTTTT. As protein: CASNPLGRDTGELFF.

The V and J genes are TRBV9 and TRBJ2-1; TRBD2 matches at 16 bases. The CDR3 has 18 residues. Trimming removed 2 bases from V and 3 bases from J; junction bases left unmatched: 5. Germline V CDR1 and CDR2: SGDLS, YYNGEE. CDR3 nucleotide sequence: TGTGCCAGCAGCGTGGGGACTAGCGGGGGGGCTATCTACAATGAGCAGTTCTTC. Encoded protein: CASSVGTSGGAIYNEQFF.